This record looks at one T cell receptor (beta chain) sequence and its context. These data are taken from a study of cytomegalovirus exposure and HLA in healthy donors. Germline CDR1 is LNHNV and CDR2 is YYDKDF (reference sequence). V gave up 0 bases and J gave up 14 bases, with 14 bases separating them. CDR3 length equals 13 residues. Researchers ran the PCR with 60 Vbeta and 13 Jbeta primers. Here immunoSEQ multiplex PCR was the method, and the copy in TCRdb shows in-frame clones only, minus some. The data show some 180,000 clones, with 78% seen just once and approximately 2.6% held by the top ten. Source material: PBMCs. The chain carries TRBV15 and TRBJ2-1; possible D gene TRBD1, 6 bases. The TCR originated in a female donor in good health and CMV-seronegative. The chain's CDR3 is CATSRDLRTDEFF. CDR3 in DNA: TGTGCCACCAGCAGAGATTTGAGGACAGATGAGTTCTTC.